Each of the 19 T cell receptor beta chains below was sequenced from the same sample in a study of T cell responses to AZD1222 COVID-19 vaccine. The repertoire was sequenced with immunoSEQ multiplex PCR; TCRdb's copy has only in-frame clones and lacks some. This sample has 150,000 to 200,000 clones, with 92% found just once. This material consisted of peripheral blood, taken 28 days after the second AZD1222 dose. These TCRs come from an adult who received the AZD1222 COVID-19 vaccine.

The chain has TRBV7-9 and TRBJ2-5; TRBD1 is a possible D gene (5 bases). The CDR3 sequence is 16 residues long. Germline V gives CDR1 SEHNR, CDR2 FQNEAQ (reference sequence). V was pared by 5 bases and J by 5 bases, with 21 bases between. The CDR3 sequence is CASSLTHQGFVETQYF. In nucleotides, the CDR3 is TGTGCCAGCAGCCTAACCCATCAGGGTTTTGTTGAGACCCAGTACTTC.

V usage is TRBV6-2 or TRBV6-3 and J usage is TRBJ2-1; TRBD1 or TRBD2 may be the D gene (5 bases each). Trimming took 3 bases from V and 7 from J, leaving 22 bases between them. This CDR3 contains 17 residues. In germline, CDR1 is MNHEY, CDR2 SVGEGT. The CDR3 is CASSYVVGRETRNEQFF. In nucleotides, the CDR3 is TGTGCCAGCAGTTATGTTGTGGGCAGGGAAACTAGGAATGAGCAGTTCTTC.

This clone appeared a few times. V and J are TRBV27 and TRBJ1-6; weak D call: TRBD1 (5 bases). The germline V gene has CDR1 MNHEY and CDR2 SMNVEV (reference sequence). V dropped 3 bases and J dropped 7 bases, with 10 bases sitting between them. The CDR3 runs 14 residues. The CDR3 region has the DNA TGTGCCAGCAGTTTTCTCCAGGGAAATTCACCCCTCCACTTT. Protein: CASSFLQGNSPLHF.

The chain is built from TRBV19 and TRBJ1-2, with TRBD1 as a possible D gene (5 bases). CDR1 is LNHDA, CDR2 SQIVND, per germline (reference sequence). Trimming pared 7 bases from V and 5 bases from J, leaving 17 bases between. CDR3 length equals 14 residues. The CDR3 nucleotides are TGTGCCAGTACCCCGGGACGGACCGCGTATGGCTACACCTTC. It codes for CASTPGRTAYGYTF.

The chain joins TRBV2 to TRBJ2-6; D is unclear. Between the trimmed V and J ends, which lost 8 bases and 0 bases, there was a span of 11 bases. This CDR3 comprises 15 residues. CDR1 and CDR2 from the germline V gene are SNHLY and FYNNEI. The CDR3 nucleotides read TGTGCCAGCTTGGTCGAGCTCTCTGGGGCCAACGTCCTGACTTTC. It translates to CASLVELSGANVLTF.

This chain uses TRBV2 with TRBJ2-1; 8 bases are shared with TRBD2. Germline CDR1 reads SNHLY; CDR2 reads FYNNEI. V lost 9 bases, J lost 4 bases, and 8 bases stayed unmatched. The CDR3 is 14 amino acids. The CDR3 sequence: CARESGGKYNEQFF. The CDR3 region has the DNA TGTGCCAGGGAGAGCGGGGGCAAGTACAATGAGCAGTTCTTC. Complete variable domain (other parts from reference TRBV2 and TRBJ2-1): EPEVTQTPSHQVTQMGQEVILRCVPISNHLYFYWYRQILGQKVEFLVSFYNNEISEKSEIFDDQFSVERPDGSNFTLKIRSTKLEDSAMYFCARESGGKYNEQFFGPGTRLTVL.

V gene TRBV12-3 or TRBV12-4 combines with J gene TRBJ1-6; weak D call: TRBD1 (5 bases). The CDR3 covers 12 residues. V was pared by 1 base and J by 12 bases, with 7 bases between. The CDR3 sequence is CASSLVGGPLHF. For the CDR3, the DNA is TGTGCCAGCAGTTTAGTGGGGGGACCCCTCCACTTT.

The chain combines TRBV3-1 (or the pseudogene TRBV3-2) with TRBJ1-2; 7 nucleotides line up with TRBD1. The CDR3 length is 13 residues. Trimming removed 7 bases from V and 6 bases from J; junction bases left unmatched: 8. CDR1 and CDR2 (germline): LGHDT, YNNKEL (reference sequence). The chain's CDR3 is CASTPRQGHGYTF. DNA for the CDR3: TGTGCCAGCACCCCACGACAGGGTCATGGCTACACCTTC.

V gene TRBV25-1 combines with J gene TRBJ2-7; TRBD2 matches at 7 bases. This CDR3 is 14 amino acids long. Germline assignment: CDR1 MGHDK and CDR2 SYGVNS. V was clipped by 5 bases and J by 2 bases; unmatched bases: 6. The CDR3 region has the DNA TGTGCCAGCAGTCGGAGGGGAGGGACCTACGAGCAGTACTTC. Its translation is CASSRRGGTYEQYF.

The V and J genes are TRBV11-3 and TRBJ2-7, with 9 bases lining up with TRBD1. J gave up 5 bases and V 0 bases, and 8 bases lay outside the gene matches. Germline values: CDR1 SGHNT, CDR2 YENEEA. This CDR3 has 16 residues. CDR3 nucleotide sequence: TGTGCCAGCAGCTTAGATAAGGGGACAGGGATCCACGAGCAGTACTTC. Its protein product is CASSLDKGTGIHEQYF.

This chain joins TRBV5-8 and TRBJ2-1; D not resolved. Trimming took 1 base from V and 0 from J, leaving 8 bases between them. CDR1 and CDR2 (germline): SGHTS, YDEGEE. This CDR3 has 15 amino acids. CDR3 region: CASSLSISSYNEQFF. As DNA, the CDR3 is TGTGCCAGCAGCTTGTCCATTAGCTCCTACAATGAGCAGTTCTTC.

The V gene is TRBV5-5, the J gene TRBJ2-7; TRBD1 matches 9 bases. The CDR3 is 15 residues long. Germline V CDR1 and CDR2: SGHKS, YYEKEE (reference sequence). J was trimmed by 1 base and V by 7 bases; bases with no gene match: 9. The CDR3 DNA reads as TGTGCCAGCCGTCTGGGACAGGGTGGATCCTACGAGCAGTACTTC. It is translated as CASRLGQGGSYEQYF.

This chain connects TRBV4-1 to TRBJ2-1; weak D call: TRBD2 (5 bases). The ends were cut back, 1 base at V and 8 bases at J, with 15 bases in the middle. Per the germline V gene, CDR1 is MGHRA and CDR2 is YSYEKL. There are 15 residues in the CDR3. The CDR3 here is CASSQVQSGNDEQFF. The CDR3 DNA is TGCGCCAGCAGCCAAGTTCAGTCGGGGAACGATGAGCAGTTCTTC.

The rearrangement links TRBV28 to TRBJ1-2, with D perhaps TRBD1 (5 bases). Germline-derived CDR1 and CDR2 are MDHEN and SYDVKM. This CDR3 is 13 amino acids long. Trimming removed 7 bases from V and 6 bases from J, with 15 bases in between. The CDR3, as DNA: TGTGCCAGCAAACGGGGGTGGGATGATGGCTACACCTTC. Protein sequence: CASKRGWDDGYTF.

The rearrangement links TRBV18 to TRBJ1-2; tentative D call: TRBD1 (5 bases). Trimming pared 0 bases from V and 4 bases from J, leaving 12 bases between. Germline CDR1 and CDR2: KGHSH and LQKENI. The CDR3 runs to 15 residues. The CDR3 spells CASSPPGGTLYGYTF. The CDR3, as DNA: TGTGCCAGCTCACCACCCGGGGGGACTCTCTATGGCTACACCTTC.

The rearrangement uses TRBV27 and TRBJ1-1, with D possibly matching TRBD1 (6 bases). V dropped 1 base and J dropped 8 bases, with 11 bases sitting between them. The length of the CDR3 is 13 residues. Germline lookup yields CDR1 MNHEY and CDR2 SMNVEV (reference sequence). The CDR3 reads CASSLYVGTEAFF. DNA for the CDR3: TGTGCCAGCAGTTTATATGTCGGGACAGAAGCTTTCTTT.

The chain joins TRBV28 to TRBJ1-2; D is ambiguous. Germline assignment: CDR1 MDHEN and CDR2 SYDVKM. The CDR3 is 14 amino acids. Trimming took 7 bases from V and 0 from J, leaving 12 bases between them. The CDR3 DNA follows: TGTGCCAGCATCAATAACCCACCTAACTATGGCTACACCTTC. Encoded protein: CASINNPPNYGYTF.

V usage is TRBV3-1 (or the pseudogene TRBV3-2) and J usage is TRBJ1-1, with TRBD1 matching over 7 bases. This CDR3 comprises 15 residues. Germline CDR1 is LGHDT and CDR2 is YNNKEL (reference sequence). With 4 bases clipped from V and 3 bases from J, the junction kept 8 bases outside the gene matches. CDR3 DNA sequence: TGTGCCAGCAGCCGACAGGGTCTGAGAGACACTGAAGCTTTCTTT. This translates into CASSRQGLRDTEAFF.

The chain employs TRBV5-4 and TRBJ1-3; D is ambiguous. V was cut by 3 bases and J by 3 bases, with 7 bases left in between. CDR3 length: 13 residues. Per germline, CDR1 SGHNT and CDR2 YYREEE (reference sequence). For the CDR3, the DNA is TGTGCCAGCAGCTCTCCCGGTGGAAACACCATATATTTT. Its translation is CASSSPGGNTIYF.